Below, 25 T cell receptor beta chains from the same sample are listed, as sequenced in a study of T-cell reconstitution after alpha-beta-depleted transplantation in children (dated by TCRdb to the mid-2010s). The library relied on PCR. The run used an Illumina HiSeq 2500. Molecular barcoding was employed in the preparation of TCR libraries, with unique molecular identifiers being used to normalize TCRbeta repertoire quantification. TCRdb trimmed the raw reads at Q25, called clones with MiXCR and kept productive beta chains. CDR3 protein duplicates are merged, each entry listing the most common genes and DNA. The sample records 490,000 or so distinct CDR3 sequences, under 12% of which are singletons. 2% to 2.5% of the sample lies in the top ten. Read against the paper, the sample's treatment or condition label means: allogeneic hematopoietic cell transplantation with graft depleted of TCRalphabeta T cells and CD19 B cells.

The sample was PBMCs, taken before TCRalphabeta/CD19-depleted stem cell transplant. These receptors were taken from a child aged 2-15 years with inherited bone marrow failure, due to receive a stem cell transplant.

The table lists this clonotype with many counts. The J gene is TRBJ2-2, the V gene TRBV4-1; D is possibly TRBD1 or TRBD2 (5 bases each). The V gene's germline CDR1 is MGHRA and CDR2 YSYEKL. The germline V and J ends were trimmed by 1 base and 7 bases, with 13 bases remaining between them. The CDR3 has 15 residues. CDR3 amino acids: CASSQVGRVGGELFF. The CDR3 coding sequence is TGCGCCAGCAGCCAAGTGGGGCGGGTAGGCGGGGAGCTGTTTTTT.

This clonotype has ten or more counts. The gene calls are TRBV20-1 and TRBJ1-1; D is ambiguous. CDR3 size: 12 residues. V was trimmed by 1 base and J by 6 bases, leaving 9 bases between them. Germline CDR1 DFQATT, CDR2 SNEGSKA (reference sequence). CDR3 in amino acids: CSARGWGSEAFF. CDR3 DNA: TGCAGTGCTAGAGGCTGGGGTTCTGAAGCTTTCTTT.

This clonotype was found many times. This chain connects TRBV29-1 to TRBJ2-3; TRBD2 agrees at 11 bases. Germline CDR1 is SQVTM and CDR2 is ANQGSEA. CDR3 length: 14 amino acids. J was trimmed by 2 bases and V by 6 bases; bases with no gene match: 4. CDR3 loop: CSVGLAGNTDTQYF. CDR3 sequence (DNA): TGCAGCGTCGGACTAGCGGGCAACACAGATACGCAGTATTTT.

This chain connects TRBV4-2 to TRBJ2-4, with a tentative D call TRBD2 (6 bases). Germline loops: CDR1 LGHNA, CDR2 YNFKEQ. Trimming took 0 bases from V and 6 from J, leaving 15 bases between them. This CDR3 spans 16 amino acids. The CDR3 loop reads CASSQDLAAGRNIQYF. Here the CDR3 DNA reads TGTGCCAGCAGCCAAGATTTAGCGGCGGGGAGAAACATTCAGTACTTC.

This clonotype was picked up a small number of times. The J gene is TRBJ1-1, the V gene TRBV5-5; D gene unclear. CDR1 SGHKS and CDR2 YYEKEE come from the germline V gene (reference sequence). V was trimmed by 4 bases and J by 3 bases, leaving 10 bases between them. The CDR3 is made up of 13 amino acids. This CDR3 reads CASSPYGDTEAFF. CDR3 bases: TGTGCCAGCAGCCCGTACGGGGACACTGAAGCTTTCTTT.

This rearrangement joins TRBV7-6 to TRBJ1-5, with a possible D match to TRBD1 (5 bases). V dropped 1 base and J dropped 8 bases, with 12 bases sitting between them. In germline, CDR1 is SGHVS, CDR2 FNYEAQ. The CDR3 covers 14 residues. CDR3 sequence reads: CASSLEDSLKPQHF. For the CDR3, the DNA is TGTGCCAGCAGCTTAGAAGACAGTCTTAAGCCCCAGCATTTT.

This clonotype was observed many times. The J gene is TRBJ2-5, the V gene TRBV28, with a possible D match to TRBD2 (5 bases). This CDR3 comprises 15 residues. Between the trimmed V and J ends, which lost 5 bases and 5 bases, there was a span of 18 bases. Germline assignment: CDR1 MDHEN and CDR2 SYDVKM. The CDR3 nucleotides are TGTGCCAGCAGTCCATCACTAGATATGTCGGAGACCCAGTACTTC. This gives the protein CASSPSLDMSETQYF.

This clonotype appeared many times. This chain links TRBV24-1 with TRBJ2-1; the match to TRBD2 covers 7 bases. Germline V lookup: CDR1 KGHDR, CDR2 SFDVKD. V lost 5 bases and J lost 5; bases outside the gene matches: 17. The CDR3 spans 18 residues. The CDR3 bases are TGTGCCACCAGTGCCTCCCCGGAGGAGCGGGGCTTTAACAATGAGCAGTTCTTC. Its protein is CATSASPEERGFNNEQFF.

The sample holds many counts of this clonotype. This rearrangement joins TRBV3-1 to TRBJ2-1; 10 bases align to TRBD2. CDR3 length: 16 residues. Germline CDR1 reads LGHDT; CDR2 reads YNNKEL (reference sequence). The V and J ends lost 2 bases and 9 bases, in that order; junction bases with no gene match: 10. DNA for the CDR3: TGTGCCAGCAGCCAATCCGGACTAGCGGAGGTGGGTGAGCAGTTCTTC. The encoded protein is CASSQSGLAEVGEQFF.

This clonotype showed up just a few times. The chain carries TRBV15 and TRBJ1-2, with TRBD1 as a possible D gene (5 bases). V lost 4 bases to trimming and J lost 8 bases, with 14 bases between them. The CDR3 has 13 amino acids. Germline values: CDR1 LNHNV, CDR2 YYDKDF (reference sequence). This CDR3 is CATSTTRRGGYTF. The CDR3 nucleotides read TGTGCCACCAGCACCACACGGCGGGGCGGCTACACCTTC.

This clonotype was recorded at least ten times. The chain recombines TRBV12-3 or TRBV12-4 with TRBJ2-2; D not resolved. CDR3 length: 16 residues. Trimming took off 6 bases at V and 7 bases at J, with 21 bases between the two ends. This CDR3 reads CASSLRPGTVYGELFF. The CDR3 DNA sequence: TGTGCCAGCAGCCTCCGACCTGGTACAGTCTACGGGGAGCTGTTTTTT.

This clonotype was observed a few times. The gene calls are TRBV11-1 and TRBJ1-3, with a tentative D call TRBD1 (6 bases). Germline V gene lookup returns CDR1 SGHAT and CDR2 FQDESV (reference sequence). There are 19 residues in the CDR3. Trimming removed 5 bases at V and 0 bases at J, with 23 bases between. DNA of the CDR3: TGTGCCAGCAGCCAAACGCCCGACCGGGACAAGAGCTCTGGAAACACCATATATTTT. Translating gives CASSQTPDRDKSSGNTIYF.

The chain links TRBV28 to TRBJ1-3, with D possibly TRBD1 on 6 matching bases. From germline, CDR1 is MDHEN and CDR2 SYDVKM. The CDR3 covers 15 residues. Trimming shortened V by 6 bases and J by 1 base, and 13 bases separated the two germline ends. In DNA form, the CDR3 reads TGTGCCAGCAGCTATACAGGGCGATCTGGAAACACCATATATTTT. Translation: CASSYTGRSGNTIYF.

This clonotype was observed a few times. The genes are TRBV4-3 and TRBJ2-7; D gene ambiguous. Germline assignment: CDR1 LGHNA and CDR2 YSLEER. The CDR3 is made up of 13 amino acids. The V end was cut by 0 bases, the J end by 6 bases, with 9 bases between. The CDR3 loop is CASSQDGNPEQYF. For the CDR3, the DNA is TGCGCCAGCAGCCAAGATGGTAACCCCGAGCAGTACTTC.

The rearrangement links TRBV27 to TRBJ2-7, with a possible D match to TRBD1 (7 bases). V was clipped by 1 base and J by 6 bases, with 19 bases between them. The CDR3 is 16 residues long. In germline, CDR1 is MNHEY, CDR2 SMNVEV (reference sequence). CDR3 sequence: CASSLWSPGGSTEQYF. Here the CDR3 DNA reads TGTGCCAGCAGTTTATGGTCTCCAGGGGGGTCAACCGAGCAGTACTTC.

Many counts were recorded for this clonotype. CDR3 coding DNA: TGCGCCAGCAGCCAGACCGGGACTAGCGGAGGGGTAGATACGCAGTATTTT. It translates to CASSQTGTSGGVDTQYF. The chain links TRBV5-1 to TRBJ2-3; TRBD2 matches 11 bases. V shed 4 bases and J 5 bases; nucleotides not matched to a gene: 12. The CDR3 runs to 17 residues. Germline assignment: CDR1 SGHRS and CDR2 YFSETQ. Full variable domain (outside the CDR3, taken from reference TRBV5-1 and TRBJ2-3): KAGVTQTPRYLIKTRGQQVTLSCSPISGHRSVSWYQQTPGQGLQFLFEYFSETQRNKGNFPGRFSGRQFSNSRSEMNVSTLELGDSALYLCASSQTGTSGGVDTQYFGPGTRLTVL.

Ten or more counts support this clonotype. CDR3 sequence (DNA): TGTGCCAGCAGTCACGGTGCCTACGAGCAGTACTTC. It translates to CASSHGAYEQYF. The chain combines TRBV27 with TRBJ2-7; D uncertain. The CDR3 has 12 amino acids. In germline, CDR1 is MNHEY, CDR2 SMNVEV (reference sequence). V shed 5 bases and J shed 2 bases, with 7 bases lying between them.

This clonotype was observed a few times. The genes are TRBV19 and TRBJ2-7; 10 nucleotides agree with TRBD2. J lost 1 base, V lost 6 bases, and 3 bases had no gene match. CDR1 LNHDA and CDR2 SQIVND come from the germline V gene (reference sequence). The CDR3 loop spans 14 amino acids. This CDR3 reads CASSGLAESYEQYF. The CDR3 region has the DNA TGTGCCAGTAGCGGACTAGCGGAATCCTACGAGCAGTACTTC.

The genes are TRBV12-3 or TRBV12-4 and TRBJ1-5, with D tentatively TRBD1 (6 bases). This CDR3 has 13 amino acids. V was shortened by 11 bases and J by 7 bases, with 18 bases between the two germline ends. In DNA form, the CDR3 reads TGTGCCTCCAAGGGGGGAGGTATACAGCCCCAGCATTTT. It specifies CASKGGGIQPQHF.

The sample holds many counts of this clonotype. V and J are TRBV12-3 or TRBV12-4 and TRBJ2-1; D remains ambiguous. Trimming took 2 bases from V and 7 from J, leaving 12 bases between them. This CDR3 has 14 amino acids. The CDR3 loop reads CASSLPESRNEQFF. The DNA for the CDR3 is TGTGCCAGCAGTTTACCCGAGTCGCGAAATGAGCAGTTCTTC.

This clonotype was observed many times. The chain is built from TRBV29-1 and TRBJ1-1, with 7 bases lining up with TRBD1. The CDR3 runs to 14 residues. Germline CDR1 is SQVTM and CDR2 is ANQGSEA. J was trimmed by 4 bases and V by 4 bases; bases with no gene match: 9. CDR3 sequence reads: CSVVMRNRGTEAFF. In DNA form, the CDR3 reads TGCAGCGTTGTTATGAGAAACAGGGGCACTGAAGCTTTCTTT.

In this sample, this clonotype turned up a few times. This chain uses TRBV27 with TRBJ2-1; D may be TRBD2 (5 bases). The CDR3 extends over 15 amino acids. Trimming left V 10 bases short and J 4 bases short, with 20 bases between. The germline V gene has CDR1 MNHEY and CDR2 SMNVEV (reference sequence). CDR3 protein: CATSLGVPGYNEQFF. DNA of the CDR3: TGTGCCACCTCACTTGGGGTCCCGGGGTACAATGAGCAGTTCTTC.

This clonotype has a count of ten or more. The chain employs TRBV12-5 and TRBJ2-3; 11 bases match TRBD2. The CDR3 extends over 16 amino acids. The J segment lost 5 bases and the V segment lost 5 bases, leaving 9 bases of the junction unmatched. The germline CDR1 and CDR2 sequences are LGHNT and FRNRAP. The CDR3 DNA is TGTGCTAGTGGTCCATCAATAGCGGGAGGGCTAGATACGCAGTATTTT. This sequence encodes CASGPSIAGGLDTQYF.

This clonotype was observed at least ten times. This chain links TRBV7-9 with TRBJ2-5, with D uncertain. CDR1 SEHNR and CDR2 FQNEAQ come from the germline V gene (reference sequence). The CDR3 sequence is 14 residues long. V lost 3 bases to trimming and J lost 3 bases, with 11 bases between them. CDR3 sequence reads: CASSFRASKETQYF. Here the CDR3 DNA reads TGTGCCAGCAGCTTTCGGGCCAGTAAAGAGACCCAGTACTTC.

This clonotype was found many times. V usage is TRBV5-1 and J usage is TRBJ2-3; no firm D call. This CDR3 spans 15 amino acids. The germline V gene encodes CDR1 SGHRS and CDR2 YFSETQ. The V gene lost 4 bases and the J gene lost 2 bases, with 14 bases spanning the gap. The CDR3: CASSQLTTVTDTQYF. The CDR3 DNA reads as TGCGCCAGCAGCCAGCTAACAACCGTCACAGATACGCAGTATTTT.